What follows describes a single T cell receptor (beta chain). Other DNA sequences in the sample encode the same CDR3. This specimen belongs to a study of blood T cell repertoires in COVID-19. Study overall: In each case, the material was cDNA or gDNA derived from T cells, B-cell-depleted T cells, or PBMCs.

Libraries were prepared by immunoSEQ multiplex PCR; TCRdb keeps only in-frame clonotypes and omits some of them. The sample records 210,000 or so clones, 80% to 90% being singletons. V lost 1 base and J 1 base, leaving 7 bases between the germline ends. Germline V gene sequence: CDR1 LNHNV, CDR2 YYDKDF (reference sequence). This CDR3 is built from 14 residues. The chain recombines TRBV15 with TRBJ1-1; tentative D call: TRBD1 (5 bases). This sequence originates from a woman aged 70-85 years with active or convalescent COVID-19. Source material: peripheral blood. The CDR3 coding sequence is TGTGCCACCAGCAGAGGGGGGGGGAACACTGAAGCTTTCTTT. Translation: CATSRGGGNTEAFF.